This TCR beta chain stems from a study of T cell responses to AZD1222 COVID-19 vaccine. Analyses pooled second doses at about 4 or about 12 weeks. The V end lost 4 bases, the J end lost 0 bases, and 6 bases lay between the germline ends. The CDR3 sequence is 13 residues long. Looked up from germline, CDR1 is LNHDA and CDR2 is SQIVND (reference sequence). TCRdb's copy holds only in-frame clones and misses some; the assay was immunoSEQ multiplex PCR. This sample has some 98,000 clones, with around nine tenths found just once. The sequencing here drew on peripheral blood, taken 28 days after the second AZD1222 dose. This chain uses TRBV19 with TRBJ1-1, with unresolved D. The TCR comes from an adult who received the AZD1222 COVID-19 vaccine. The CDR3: CASSREVNTEAFF. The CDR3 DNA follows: TGTGCCAGTAGTAGGGAGGTGAACACTGAAGCTTTCTTT.